This T cell receptor beta chain was sequenced in a study of cytomegalovirus exposure and HLA in healthy donors. Study-level results: An analysis that came later showed most CMV-associated TCR beta chains appearing HLA-restricted. Many donors shared some public TCRs, even though most TCR sequences were rare. Common viral pathogens (according to a later analysis) appeared linked to several of the most significant clusters. Cytomegalovirus association was assigned to around 150 TCR beta chains.

The junction had 8 bases not matched to a gene; V was cut back by 0 bases and J by 7 bases. CDR1 and CDR2 from the germline V gene are MNHEY and SMNVEV (reference sequence). This CDR3 contains 16 residues. To note about this clone: The target antigen is unknown.

The PCR was carried out with 60 Vbeta primers and 13 Jbeta primers. This table comes from immunoSEQ multiplex PCR, and its TCRdb copy is limited to in-frame clones, with some not included. In the table there are fewer than 300,000 clones, 80% of which are singletons. This chain connects TRBV27 to TRBJ2-3, with 9 bases identical to TRBD2. Material: PBMCs. The sequence was collected from a girl aged 2-10 years in good health and CMV-seronegative. CDR3: CASSLSTAGGPNTQYF. In DNA form, the CDR3 reads TGTGCCAGCAGTTTATCGACGGCGGGGGGGCCAAATACGCAGTATTTT.